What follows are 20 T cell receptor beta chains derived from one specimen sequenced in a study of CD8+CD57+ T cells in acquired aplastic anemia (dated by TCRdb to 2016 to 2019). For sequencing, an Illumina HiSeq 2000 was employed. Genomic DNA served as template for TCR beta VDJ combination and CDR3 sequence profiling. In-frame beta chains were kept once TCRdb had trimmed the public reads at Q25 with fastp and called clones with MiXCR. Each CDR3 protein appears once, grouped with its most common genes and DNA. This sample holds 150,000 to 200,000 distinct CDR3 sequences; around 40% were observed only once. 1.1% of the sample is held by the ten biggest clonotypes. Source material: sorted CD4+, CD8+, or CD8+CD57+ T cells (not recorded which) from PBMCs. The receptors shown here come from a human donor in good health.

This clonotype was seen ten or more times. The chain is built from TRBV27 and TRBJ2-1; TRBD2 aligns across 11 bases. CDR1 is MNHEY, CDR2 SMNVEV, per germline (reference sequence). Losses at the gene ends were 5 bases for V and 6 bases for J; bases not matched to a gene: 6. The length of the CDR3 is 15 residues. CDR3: CASSLSLAGVNEQFF. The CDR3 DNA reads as TGTGCCAGCAGTCTCTCACTAGCGGGAGTCAATGAGCAGTTCTTC.

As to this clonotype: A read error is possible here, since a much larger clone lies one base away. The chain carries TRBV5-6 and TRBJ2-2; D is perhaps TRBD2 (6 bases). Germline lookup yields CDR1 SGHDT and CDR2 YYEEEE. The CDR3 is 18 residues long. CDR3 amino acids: CASSSMLGRTKNTGEPFF. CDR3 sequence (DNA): TGTGCCAGCAGCTCGATGCTGGGACGGACTAAGAACACCGGGGAGCCGTTTTTT.

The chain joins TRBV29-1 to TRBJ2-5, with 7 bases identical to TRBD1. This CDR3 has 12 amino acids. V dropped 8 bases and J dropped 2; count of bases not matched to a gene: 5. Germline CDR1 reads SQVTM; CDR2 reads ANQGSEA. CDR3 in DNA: TGCAGCACCACACAGGGGCAAGAGACCCAGTACTTC. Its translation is CSTTQGQETQYF.

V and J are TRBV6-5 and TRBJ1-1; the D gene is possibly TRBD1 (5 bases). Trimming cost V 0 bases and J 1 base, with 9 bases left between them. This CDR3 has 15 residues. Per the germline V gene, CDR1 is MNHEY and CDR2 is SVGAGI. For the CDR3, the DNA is TGTGCCAGCAGTTACTCTACCGGGGCGAACACTGAAGCTTTCTTT. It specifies CASSYSTGANTEAFF.

CDR3 sequence: CATSRALGGYTF. The CDR3 DNA reads as TGTGCCACCAGCAGAGCCCTGGGCGGCTACACCTTC. V usage is TRBV15 and J usage is TRBJ1-2; D remains unclear. Trimming took off 1 base at V and 8 bases at J, with 8 bases between the two ends. CDR1 is LNHNV and CDR2 is YYDKDF in the germline V gene (reference sequence). This CDR3 is built from 12 residues.

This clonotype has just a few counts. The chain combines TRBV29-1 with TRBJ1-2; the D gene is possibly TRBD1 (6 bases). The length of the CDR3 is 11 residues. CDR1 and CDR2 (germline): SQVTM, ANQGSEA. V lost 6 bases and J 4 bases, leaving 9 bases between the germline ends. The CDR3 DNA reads TGCAGCGTAACAGGGATCTATGGCTACACCTTC. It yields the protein CSVTGIYGYTF.

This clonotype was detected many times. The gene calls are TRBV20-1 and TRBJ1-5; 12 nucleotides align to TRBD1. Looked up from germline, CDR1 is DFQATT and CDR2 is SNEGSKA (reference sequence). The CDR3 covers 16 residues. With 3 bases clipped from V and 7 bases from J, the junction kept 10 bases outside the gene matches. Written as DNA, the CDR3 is TGCAGTGCTAGCAGTGTCGGGACAGGGGGCAGCCAGCCCCAGCATTTT. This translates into CSASSVGTGGSQPQHF.

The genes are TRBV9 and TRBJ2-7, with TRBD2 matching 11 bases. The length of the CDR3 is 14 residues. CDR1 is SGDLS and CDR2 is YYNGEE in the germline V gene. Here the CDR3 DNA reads TGTGCAGACCGAGGGGGACTAGCGGTCCACGAGCAGTACTTC. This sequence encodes CADRGGLAVHEQYF. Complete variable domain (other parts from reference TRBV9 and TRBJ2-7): DSGVTQTPKHLITATGQRVTLRCSPRSGDLSVYWYQQSLDQGLQFLIQYYNGEERAKGNILERFSAQQFPDLHSELNLSSLELGDSALYFCADRGGLAVHEQYFGPGTRLTVT.

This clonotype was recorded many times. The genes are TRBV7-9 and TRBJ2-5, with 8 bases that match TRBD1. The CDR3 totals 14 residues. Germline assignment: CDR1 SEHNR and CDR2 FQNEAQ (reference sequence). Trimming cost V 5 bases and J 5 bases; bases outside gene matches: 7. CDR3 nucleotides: TGTGCCAGCAGCCCTGGACAGGGACGGGAGACCCAGTACTTC. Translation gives CASSPGQGRETQYF. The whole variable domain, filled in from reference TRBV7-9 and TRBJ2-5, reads DTGVSQNPRHKITKRGQNVTFRCDPISEHNRLYWYRQTLGQGPEFLTYFQNEAQLEKSRLLSDRFSAERPKGSFSTLEIQRTEQGDSAMYLCASSPGQGRETQYFGPGTRLLVL.

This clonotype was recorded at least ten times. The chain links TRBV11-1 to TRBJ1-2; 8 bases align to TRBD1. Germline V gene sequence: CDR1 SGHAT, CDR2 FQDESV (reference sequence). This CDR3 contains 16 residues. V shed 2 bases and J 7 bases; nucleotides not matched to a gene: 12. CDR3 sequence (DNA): TGTGCCAGCAGCTTAAACCGGGACAGGACATCAGTTGGCTACACCTTC. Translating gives CASSLNRDRTSVGYTF.

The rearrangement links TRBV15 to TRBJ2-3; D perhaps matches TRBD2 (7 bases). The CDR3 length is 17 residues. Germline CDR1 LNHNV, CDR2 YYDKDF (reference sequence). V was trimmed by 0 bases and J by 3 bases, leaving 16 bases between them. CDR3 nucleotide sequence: TGTGCCACCAGCAGAGATGGCGTTCGGGGGGCAACAGATACGCAGTATTTT. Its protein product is CATSRDGVRGATDTQYF.

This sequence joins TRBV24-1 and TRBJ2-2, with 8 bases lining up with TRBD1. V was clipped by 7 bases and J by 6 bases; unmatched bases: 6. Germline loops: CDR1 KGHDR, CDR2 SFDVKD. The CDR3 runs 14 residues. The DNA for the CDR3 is TGTGCCACCAGGGCACAGGGGGACGCCGGGGAGCTGTTTTTT. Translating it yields CATRAQGDAGELFF.

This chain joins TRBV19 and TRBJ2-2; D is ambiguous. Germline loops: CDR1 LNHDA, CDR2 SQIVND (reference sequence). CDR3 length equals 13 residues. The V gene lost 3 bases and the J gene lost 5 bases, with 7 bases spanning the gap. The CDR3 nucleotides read TGTGCCAGTAGTATTTTAAGGACCGGGGAGCTGTTTTTT. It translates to CASSILRTGELFF.

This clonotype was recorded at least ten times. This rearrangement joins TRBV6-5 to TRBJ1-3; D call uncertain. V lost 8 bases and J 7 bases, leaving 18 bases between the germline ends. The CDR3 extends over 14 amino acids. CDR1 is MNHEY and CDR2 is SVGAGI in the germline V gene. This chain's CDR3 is CASYPGAGVNTIYF. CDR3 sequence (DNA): TGTGCCAGCTACCCAGGTGCCGGGGTGAACACCATATATTTT.

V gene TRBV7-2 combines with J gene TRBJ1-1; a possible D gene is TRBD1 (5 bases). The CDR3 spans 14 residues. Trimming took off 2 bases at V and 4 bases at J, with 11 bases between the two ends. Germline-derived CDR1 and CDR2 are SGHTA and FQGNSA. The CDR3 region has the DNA TGTGCCAGCAGCTTACTGGGTGGGGGCACTGAAGCTTTCTTT. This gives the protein CASSLLGGGTEAFF.

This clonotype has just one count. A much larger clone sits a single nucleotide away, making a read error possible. CDR3 nucleotides: TGTGACAGCAGCTTAGTAGGGGCCCCACCCATCTTC. Amino acids: CDSSLVGAPPIF. The chain links TRBV7-3 to TRBJ1-2; possible D gene TRBD1, 5 bases. The germline V gene has CDR1 SGHTA and CDR2 FQGTGA. The CDR3 is 12 residues long. The full variable domain, with the rest looked up from reference TRBV7-3 and TRBJ1-2, is GAGVSQTPSNKVTEKGKYVELRCDPISGHTALYWYRQSLGQGPEFLIYFQGTGAADDSGLPNDRFFAVRPEGSVSTLKIQRTERGDSAVYLCDSSLVGAPPIFGSGTRLTVV.

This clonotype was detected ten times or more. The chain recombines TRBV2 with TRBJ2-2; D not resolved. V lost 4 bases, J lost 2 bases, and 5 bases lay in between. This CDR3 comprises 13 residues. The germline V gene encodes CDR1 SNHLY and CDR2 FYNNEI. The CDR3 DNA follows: TGTGCCAGCAGTGCCGACAACACCGGGGAGCTGTTTTTT. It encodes CASSADNTGELFF.

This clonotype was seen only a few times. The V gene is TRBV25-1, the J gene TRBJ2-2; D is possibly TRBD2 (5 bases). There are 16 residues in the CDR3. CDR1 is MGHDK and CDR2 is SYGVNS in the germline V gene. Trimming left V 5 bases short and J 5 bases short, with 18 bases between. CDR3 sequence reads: CASSLAPGLSTGELFF. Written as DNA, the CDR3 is TGTGCCAGCAGTTTAGCGCCCGGCCTTAGTACCGGGGAGCTGTTTTTT.

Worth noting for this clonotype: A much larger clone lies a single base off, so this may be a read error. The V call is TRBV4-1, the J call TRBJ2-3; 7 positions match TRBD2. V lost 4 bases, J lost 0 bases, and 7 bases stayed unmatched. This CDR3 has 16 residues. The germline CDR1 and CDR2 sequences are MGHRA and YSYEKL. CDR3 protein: CASSRQSGESTDTQYF. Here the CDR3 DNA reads TGCGCCAGCAGCCGACAGAGCGGGGAAAGCACAGATACGCAGTATTTT.

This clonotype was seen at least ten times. CDR3 in amino acids: CASSYSSGSTDTQYF. In nucleotides, the CDR3 is TGTGCCAGCAGTTACTCTTCTGGGAGCACAGATACGCAGTATTTT. The rearrangement uses TRBV6-5 and TRBJ2-3; D is ambiguous. Germline V lookup: CDR1 MNHEY, CDR2 SVGAGI. This CDR3 region has 15 residues. The ends were cut back, 0 bases at V and 0 bases at J, with 7 bases in the middle.